The clone carrying this TCR beta chain was picked up one time. With V trimmed by 0 bases and J by 3 bases, 12 bases remained unmatched. Germline V gives CDR1 LGHNA, CDR2 YNFKEQ. This CDR3 is built from 18 residues. The data belong to a study of cytomegalovirus exposure and HLA in healthy donors. Study background: The use of the same platform for the approximately 130 validation repertoires and the 600 to 700 first-cohort repertoires was reported by a later analysis.

Clones were sequenced by immunoSEQ multiplex PCR, and TCRdb holds only the in-frame ones, with some missing. The sample includes 130,000 to 150,000 clones, about 88% seen only once; the top ten take about 8.2%. The sequence came from a woman aged 18-30 years in good health and CMV-seropositive. The rearrangement links TRBV4-2 to TRBJ1-2; 8 bases fit TRBD1. What was sequenced was PBMCs. This chain's CDR3 is CASSQDTTGTGLDYGYTF. The DNA for the CDR3 is TGTGCCAGCAGCCAAGATACCACGGGGACAGGCCTTGACTATGGCTACACCTTC.